The T cell receptor (beta chain) under discussion was sequenced for a study of long-term antiretroviral therapy in people with HIV. Study-level information: Of all samples, the earliest predate the 2015 immediate-ART recommendation by about a decade.

Concerning this clone itself: Its antigen is still unknown.

Findings of the study overall: Patients on ART gained diversity, which nonetheless stayed below transplant donor controls. ART adherence was not documented, and neither viral resistance nor therapy changes had any data.

Before DNA extraction, 1-10 million cryopreserved PBMC were held in the samples. Survey-level immunoSEQ v3.0 assays were run. Sequencing was performed with immunoSEQ multiplex PCR; in TCRdb, only in-frame clones are kept and a portion is missing. The sample lists a few thousand clones; approximately 90% were seen once. Trimming took 7 bases from V and 6 from J, leaving 12 bases between them. There are 12 residues in the CDR3. Germline CDR1 and CDR2: WSHSY and SAAADI. The receptor comes from a woman aged 45-65 years with HIV. The sequenced sample was unsorted PBMCs, obtained 1.3 years after starting antiretroviral therapy. The chain employs TRBV10-2 and TRBJ1-1, with D uncertain. CDR3 nucleotide sequence: TGCGCCAGCATGGGCCCGAGCGCTGAAGCTTTCTTT. This codes for CASMGPSAEAFF.